This TCR beta chain originates from a study of regulatory T cells in long-lasting Graves disease. This clonotype was picked up many times. Germline values: CDR1 SNHLY, CDR2 FYNNEI. V shed 7 bases and J shed 3 bases, with 13 bases lying between them. CDR3 length equals 14 residues. Building of the TCR beta libraries involved iRepertoire HTBI primers and Arm-PCR of CDR3 regions. Each CDR3 protein gets one entry after TCRdb re-called the multiplex PCR reads with MiXCR. The sample has 380,000 or so distinct CDR3 sequences, 16% seen once. Time point meaning: newly diagnosed GD, antithyroid drugs for less than 3 months. Preparation of the TCR library used RNA extracted from PBMCs. These data also featured in a second study, about T cells in Graves' hyperthyroidism and ophthalmopathy.

The sequence was collected from a woman aged 18-29 years with Graves disease. The sequencing here drew on peripheral blood mononuclear cells (PBMCs), taken at new diagnosis, from a patient treated with antithyroid drugs. V gene TRBV2 combines with J gene TRBJ2-1, with D maybe TRBD1 (5 bases). The CDR3 sequence is CASTRGTNYNEQFF. DNA of the CDR3: TGTGCCAGCACTAGGGGAACTAACTACAATGAGCAGTTCTTC.